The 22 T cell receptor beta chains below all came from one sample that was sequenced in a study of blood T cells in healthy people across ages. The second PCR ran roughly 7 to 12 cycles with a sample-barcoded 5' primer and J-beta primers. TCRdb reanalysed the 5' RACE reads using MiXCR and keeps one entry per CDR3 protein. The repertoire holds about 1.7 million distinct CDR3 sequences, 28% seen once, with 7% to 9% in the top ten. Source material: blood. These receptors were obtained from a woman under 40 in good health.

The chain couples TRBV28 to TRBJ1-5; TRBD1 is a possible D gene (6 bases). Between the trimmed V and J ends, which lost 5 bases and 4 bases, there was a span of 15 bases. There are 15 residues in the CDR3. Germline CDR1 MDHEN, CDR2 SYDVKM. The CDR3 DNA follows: TGTGCCAGCAGTCCGGACAGTCCCCTTAATCAGCCCCAGCATTTT. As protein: CASSPDSPLNQPQHF.

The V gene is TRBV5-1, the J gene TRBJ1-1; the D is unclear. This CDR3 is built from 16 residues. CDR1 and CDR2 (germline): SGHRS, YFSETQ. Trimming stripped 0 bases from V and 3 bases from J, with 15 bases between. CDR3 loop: CASSLADLTGDTEAFF. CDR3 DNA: TGCGCCAGCAGCTTGGCTGATTTGACGGGAGACACTGAAGCTTTCTTT.

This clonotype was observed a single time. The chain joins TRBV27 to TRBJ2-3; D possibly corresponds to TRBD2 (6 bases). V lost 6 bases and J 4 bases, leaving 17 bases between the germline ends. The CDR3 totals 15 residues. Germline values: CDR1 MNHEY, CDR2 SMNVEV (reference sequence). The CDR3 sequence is CASRGWGVGADTQYF. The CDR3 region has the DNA TGTGCCAGCAGGGGATGGGGGGTAGGAGCAGATACGCAGTATTTT.

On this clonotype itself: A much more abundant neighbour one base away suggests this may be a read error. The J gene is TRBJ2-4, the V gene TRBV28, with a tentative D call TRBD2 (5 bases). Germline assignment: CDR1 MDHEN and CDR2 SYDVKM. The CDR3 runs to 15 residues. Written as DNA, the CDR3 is TGTGCCAGCAGCCCCAGATTCCTAGCCAAACACATTCAGTACTTC. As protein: CASSPRFLAKHIQYF. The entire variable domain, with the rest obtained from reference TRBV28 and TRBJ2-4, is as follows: DVKVTQSSRYLVKRTGEKVFLECVQDMDHENMFWYRQDPGLGLRLIYFSYDVKMKEKGDIPEGYSVSREKKERFSLILESASTNQTSMYLCASSPRFLAKHIQYFGAGTRLSVL.

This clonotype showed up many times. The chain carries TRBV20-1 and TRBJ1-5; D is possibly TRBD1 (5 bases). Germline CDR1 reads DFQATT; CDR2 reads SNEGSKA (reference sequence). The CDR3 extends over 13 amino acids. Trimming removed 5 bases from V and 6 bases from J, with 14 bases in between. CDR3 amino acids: CSAGGGSGQPQHF. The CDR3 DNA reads TGCAGTGCTGGGGGGGGTTCCGGTCAGCCCCAGCATTTT.

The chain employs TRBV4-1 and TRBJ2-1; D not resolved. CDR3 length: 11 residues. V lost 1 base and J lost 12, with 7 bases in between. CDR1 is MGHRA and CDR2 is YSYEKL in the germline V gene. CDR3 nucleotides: TGCGCCAGCAGCCAAGGTGGTGGGCAGTTCTTC. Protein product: CASSQGGGQFF.

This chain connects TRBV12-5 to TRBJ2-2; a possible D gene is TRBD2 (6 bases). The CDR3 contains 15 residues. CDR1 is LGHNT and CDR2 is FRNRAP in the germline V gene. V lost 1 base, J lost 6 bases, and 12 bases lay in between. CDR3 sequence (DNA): TGTGCTAGTGGTTTGGGACGTCCGGGGGCCGGGGAGCTGTTTTTT. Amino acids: CASGLGRPGAGELFF.

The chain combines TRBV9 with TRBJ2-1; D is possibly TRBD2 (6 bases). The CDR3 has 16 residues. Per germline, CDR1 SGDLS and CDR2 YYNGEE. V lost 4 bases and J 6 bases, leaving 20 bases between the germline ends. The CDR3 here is CASSPSGGRNFNEQFF. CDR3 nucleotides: TGTGCCAGCAGCCCGAGCGGAGGGCGAAACTTCAATGAGCAGTTCTTC.

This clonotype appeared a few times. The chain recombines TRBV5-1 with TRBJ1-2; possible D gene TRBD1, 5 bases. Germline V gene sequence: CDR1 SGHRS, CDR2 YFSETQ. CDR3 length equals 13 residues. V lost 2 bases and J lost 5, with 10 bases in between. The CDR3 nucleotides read TGCGCCAGCAGCTTTGCTGGGGGTTATGGCTACACCTTC. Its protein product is CASSFAGGYGYTF.

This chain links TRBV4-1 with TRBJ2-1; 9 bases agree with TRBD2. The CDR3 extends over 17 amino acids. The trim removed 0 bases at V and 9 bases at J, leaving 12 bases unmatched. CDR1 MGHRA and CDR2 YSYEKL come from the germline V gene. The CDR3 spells CASSQDRDRTSAAEQFF. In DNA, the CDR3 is TGCGCCAGCAGCCAAGATCGAGACAGGACTAGCGCTGCTGAGCAGTTCTTC.

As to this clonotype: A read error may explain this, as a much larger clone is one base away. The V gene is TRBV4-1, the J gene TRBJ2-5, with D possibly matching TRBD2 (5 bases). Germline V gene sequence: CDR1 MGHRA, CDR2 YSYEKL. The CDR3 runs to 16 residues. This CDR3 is CVSSQAATGAGETQYF. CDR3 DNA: TGCGTCAGCAGCCAAGCGGCGACCGGAGCAGGAGAGACCCAGTACTTC.

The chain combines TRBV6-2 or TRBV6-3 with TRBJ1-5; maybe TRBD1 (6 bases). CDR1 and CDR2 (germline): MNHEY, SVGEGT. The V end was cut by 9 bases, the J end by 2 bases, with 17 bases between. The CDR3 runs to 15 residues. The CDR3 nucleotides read TGTGCCAGTGACGACACAGGGAACCGCAATCAGCCCCAGCATTTT. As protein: CASDDTGNRNQPQHF.

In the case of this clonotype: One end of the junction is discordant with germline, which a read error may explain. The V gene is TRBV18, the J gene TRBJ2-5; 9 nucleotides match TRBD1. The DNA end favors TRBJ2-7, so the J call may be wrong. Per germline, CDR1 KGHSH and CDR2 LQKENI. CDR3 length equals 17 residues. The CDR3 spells CASSQPGSGQGSCEQYF. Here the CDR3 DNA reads TGTGCCAGCTCCCAACCAGGTTCAGGACAGGGGTCCTGCGAGCAGTACTTC.

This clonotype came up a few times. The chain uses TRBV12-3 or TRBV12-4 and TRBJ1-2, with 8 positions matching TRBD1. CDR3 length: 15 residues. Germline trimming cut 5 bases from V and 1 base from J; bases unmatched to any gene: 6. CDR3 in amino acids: CASSTGTGVNYGYTF. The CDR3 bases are TGTGCCAGCAGTACCGGGACAGGAGTTAACTATGGCTACACCTTC.

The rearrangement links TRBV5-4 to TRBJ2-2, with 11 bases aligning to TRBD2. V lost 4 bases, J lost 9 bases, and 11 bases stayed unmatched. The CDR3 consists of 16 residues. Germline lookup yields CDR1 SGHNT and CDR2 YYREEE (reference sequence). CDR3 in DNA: TGTGCCAGCAGCCAGAGCGGGACTAGCGGCCTCCGGGAGCTGTTTTTT. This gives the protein CASSQSGTSGLRELFF.

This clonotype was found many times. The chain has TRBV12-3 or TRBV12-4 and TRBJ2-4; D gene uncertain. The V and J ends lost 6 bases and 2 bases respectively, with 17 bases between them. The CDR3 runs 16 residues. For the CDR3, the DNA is TGTGCCAGCAGCCAAATCAAGACCGATACCAAAAACATTCAGTACTTC. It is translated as CASSQIKTDTKNIQYF.

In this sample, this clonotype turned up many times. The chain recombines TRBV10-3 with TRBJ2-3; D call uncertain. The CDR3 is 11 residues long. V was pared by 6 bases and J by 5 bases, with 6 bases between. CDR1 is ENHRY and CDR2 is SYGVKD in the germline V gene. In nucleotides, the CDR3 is TGTGCCATCAGCTTAGGAGATACGCAGTATTTT. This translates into CAISLGDTQYF.

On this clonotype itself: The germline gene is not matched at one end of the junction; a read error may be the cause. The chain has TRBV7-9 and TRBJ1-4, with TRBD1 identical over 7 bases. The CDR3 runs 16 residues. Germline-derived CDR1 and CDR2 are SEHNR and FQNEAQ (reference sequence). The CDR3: CASTLGDRPTNERLFF. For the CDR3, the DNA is TGTGCCAGCACCTTAGGGGACAGACCAACTAATGAAAGACTGTTTTTT.

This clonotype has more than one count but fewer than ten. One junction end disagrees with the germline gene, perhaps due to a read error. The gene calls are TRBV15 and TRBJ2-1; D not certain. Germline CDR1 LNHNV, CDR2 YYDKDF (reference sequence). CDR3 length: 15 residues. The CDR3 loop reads CSTSSTPEVFNEQFF. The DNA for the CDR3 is TGTTCCACCAGCAGTACCCCAGAGGTTTTCAATGAGCAGTTCTTC.

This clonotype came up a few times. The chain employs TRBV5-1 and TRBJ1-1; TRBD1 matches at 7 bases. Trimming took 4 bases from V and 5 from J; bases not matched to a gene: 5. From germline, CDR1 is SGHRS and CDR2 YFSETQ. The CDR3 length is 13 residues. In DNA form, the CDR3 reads TGCGCCAGCAGCCGGGACAGAGAGACTGAAGCTTTCTTT. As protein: CASSRDRETEAFF.

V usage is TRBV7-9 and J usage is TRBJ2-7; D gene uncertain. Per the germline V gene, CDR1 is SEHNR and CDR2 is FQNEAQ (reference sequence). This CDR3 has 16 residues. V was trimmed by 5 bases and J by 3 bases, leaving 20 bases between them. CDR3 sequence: CASSLSYGGFFYEQYF. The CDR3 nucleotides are TGTGCCAGCAGCCTTTCATACGGTGGTTTCTTCTACGAGCAGTACTTC. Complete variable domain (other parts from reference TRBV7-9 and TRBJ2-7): DTGVSQNPRHKITKRGQNVTFRCDPISEHNRLYWYRQTLGQGPEFLTYFQNEAQLEKSRLLSDRFSAERPKGSFSTLEIQRTEQGDSAMYLCASSLSYGGFFYEQYFGPGTRLTVT.

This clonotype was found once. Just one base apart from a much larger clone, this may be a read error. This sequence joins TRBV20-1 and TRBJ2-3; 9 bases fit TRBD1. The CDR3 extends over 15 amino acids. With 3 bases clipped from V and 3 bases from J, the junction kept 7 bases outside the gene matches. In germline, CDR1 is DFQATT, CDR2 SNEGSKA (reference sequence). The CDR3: CSASPQGAFTDTQYF. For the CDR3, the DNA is TGCAGTGCTAGTCCACAGGGGGCTTTTACAGATACGCAGTATTTT.